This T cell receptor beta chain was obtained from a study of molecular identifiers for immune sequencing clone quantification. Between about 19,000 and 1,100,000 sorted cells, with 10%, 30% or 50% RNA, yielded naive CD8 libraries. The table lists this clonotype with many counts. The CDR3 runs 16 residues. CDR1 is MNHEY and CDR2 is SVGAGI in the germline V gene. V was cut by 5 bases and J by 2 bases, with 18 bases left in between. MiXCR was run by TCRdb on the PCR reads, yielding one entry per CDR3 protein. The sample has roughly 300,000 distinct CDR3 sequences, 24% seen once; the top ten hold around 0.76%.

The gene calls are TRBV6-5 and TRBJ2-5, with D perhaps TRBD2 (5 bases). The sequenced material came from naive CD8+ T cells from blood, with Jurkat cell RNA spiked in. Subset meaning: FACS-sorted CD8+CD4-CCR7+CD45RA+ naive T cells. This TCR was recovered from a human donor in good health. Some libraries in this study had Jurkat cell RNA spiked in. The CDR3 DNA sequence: TGTGCCAGCAGTGGCCCAAGGACTCCCCTTCAAGAGACCCAGTACTTC. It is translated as CASSGPRTPLQETQYF.